Below, 18 T cell receptor beta chains from the same sample are listed, as sequenced in a study of T cell changes during pregnancy in multiple sclerosis. Some clones are missing from TCRdb's copy, which holds only in-frame ones; the method was immunoSEQ multiplex PCR. The sample has about 60,000 clones, around 93% seen once. The sample was peripheral blood, taken after pregnancy. These receptors all come from a female donor with multiple sclerosis, enrolled in a pregnancy study.

This clone was found once. The V and J genes are TRBV25-1 and TRBJ2-5; TRBD2 matches at 10 bases. The DNA end is a closer match to TRBJ2-7, so the J assignment may be wrong. CDR1 is MGHDK, CDR2 SYGVNS, per germline. This CDR3 has 14 residues. In nucleotides, the CDR3 is TGTGCCAGCAGTGACACTAGCGGGGTTTACGAGCAGTACTTC. Encoded protein: CASSDTSGVYEQYF.

This chain connects TRBV29-1 to TRBJ2-1; TRBD2 agrees at 7 bases. This CDR3 comprises 11 residues. Germline trimming cut 4 bases from V and 9 bases from J; bases unmatched to any gene: 3. CDR1 is SQVTM, CDR2 ANQGSEA, per germline. CDR3 region: CSVGREFEQFF. For the CDR3, the DNA is TGCAGCGTTGGGCGGGAGTTTGAGCAGTTCTTC.

V is TRBV4-1 and J is TRBJ2-1; unclear D gene. The CDR3 runs to 14 residues. CDR1 and CDR2 (germline): MGHRA, YSYEKL. V lost 2 bases and J 13 bases, leaving 18 bases between the germline ends. The DNA for the CDR3 is TGCGCCAGCAGCCAATCTGAGGTTCTCAATGGCCAGTTCTTC. Its protein is CASSQSEVLNGQFF.

The chain couples TRBV7-3 to TRBJ2-1, with TRBD2 matching 8 bases. Per germline, CDR1 SGHTA and CDR2 FQGTGA. The CDR3 runs to 15 residues. Trimming removed 0 bases from V and 3 bases from J; junction bases left unmatched: 1. The CDR3 nucleotides are TGTGCCAGCAGCTTAACTAGCGGGAACTACAATGAGCAGTTCTTC. This gives the protein CASSLTSGNYNEQFF.

This clone appeared a single time. V gene TRBV28 combines with J gene TRBJ1-1, with D perhaps TRBD1 (5 bases). This CDR3 is built from 16 residues. Germline loops: CDR1 MDHEN, CDR2 SYDVKM. V shed 5 bases and J shed 1 base, with 17 bases lying between them. DNA of the CDR3: TGTGCCAGCAGTCCGACCGGACAAGCAAAGAACACTGAAGCTTTCTTT. Encoded protein: CASSPTGQAKNTEAFF.

CDR3 residues: CASSSGQWAYTDTQYF. CDR3 coding DNA: TGCGCCAGCAGCTCCGGTCAGTGGGCGTACACAGATACGCAGTATTTT. The rearrangement links TRBV5-1 to TRBJ2-3; D gene uncertain. The germline V gene has CDR1 SGHRS and CDR2 YFSETQ. V dropped 3 bases and J dropped 2 bases, with 16 bases sitting between them. There are 16 residues in the CDR3.

This sequence joins TRBV7-2 and TRBJ1-1; TRBD1 matches 7 bases. This CDR3 is built from 16 residues. V was pared by 4 bases and J by 0 bases, with 8 bases of the junction left unmatched. Per the germline V gene, CDR1 is SGHTA and CDR2 is FQGNSA. CDR3 in amino acids: CASSSGQVPMNTEAFF. The CDR3 nucleotides are TGTGCCAGCAGCTCTGGACAGGTGCCGATGAACACTGAAGCTTTCTTT.

V is TRBV6-5 and J is TRBJ2-5, with 7 bases identical to TRBD1. J was trimmed by 7 bases and V by 2 bases; bases with no gene match: 7. Germline lookup yields CDR1 MNHEY and CDR2 SVGAGI. This CDR3 contains 14 residues. Here the CDR3 DNA reads TGTGCCAGCAGTTACACGACAGGGCTTAGGACCCAGTACTTC. Translating gives CASSYTTGLRTQYF.

The V and J genes are TRBV15 and TRBJ1-1; D possibly corresponds to TRBD1 (6 bases). The CDR3 is 14 amino acids. Germline V CDR1 and CDR2: LNHNV, YYDKDF (reference sequence). V dropped 4 bases and J dropped 4 bases, with 13 bases sitting between them. CDR3 residues: CATSTNRDRTEAFF. CDR3 in DNA: TGTGCCACCAGCACCAACAGGGATCGCACTGAAGCTTTCTTT.

The genes are TRBV5-6 and TRBJ2-7, with unresolved D. The germline V and J ends were trimmed by 0 bases and 4 bases, with 5 bases remaining between them. The CDR3 length is 12 residues. Germline lookup yields CDR1 SGHDT and CDR2 YYEEEE. CDR3 nucleotides: TGTGCCAGCAGCTTGGGGCAGTACGAGCAGTACTTC. It codes for CASSLGQYEQYF.

V gene TRBV5-4 combines with J gene TRBJ2-1; 9 nucleotides match TRBD2. CDR1 is SGHNT, CDR2 YYREEE, per germline (reference sequence). The CDR3 loop spans 15 amino acids. V shed 3 bases and J 8 bases; nucleotides not matched to a gene: 9. The CDR3 protein is CASSSQAGGFDEQFF. CDR3 DNA: TGTGCCAGCAGCTCCCAAGCGGGAGGTTTCGATGAGCAGTTCTTC.

The chain employs TRBV11-2 and TRBJ2-1; 10 bases align to TRBD2. J gave up 6 bases and V 2 bases, and 4 bases lay outside the gene matches. Per the germline V gene, CDR1 is SGHAT and CDR2 is FQNNGV. This CDR3 has 15 amino acids. The CDR3 region has the DNA TGTGCCAGCAGCTTAAAAGCGGGAGGGATCAATGAGCAGTTCTTC. The encoded protein is CASSLKAGGINEQFF.

The chain couples TRBV25-1 to TRBJ2-7; the D gene is possibly TRBD2 (5 bases). Germline V gives CDR1 MGHDK, CDR2 SYGVNS. V gave up 10 bases and J gave up 5 bases, with 12 bases separating them. This CDR3 has 11 amino acids. CDR3 protein: CATGLSHEQYF. Written as DNA, the CDR3 is TGTGCCACCGGACTCAGCCACGAGCAGTACTTC.

The V and J genes are TRBV7-2 and TRBJ1-4; D unresolved. The CDR3 has 12 residues. The V and J ends lost 4 bases and 4 bases respectively, with 4 bases between them. CDR1 is SGHTA, CDR2 FQGNSA, per germline. CDR3 loop: CASSSYNEKLFF. The CDR3 DNA is TGTGCCAGCAGCTCCTATAATGAAAAACTGTTTTTT.

The chain has TRBV14 and TRBJ2-1, with 7 bases lining up with TRBD2. The CDR3 sequence is 15 residues long. Per the germline V gene, CDR1 is SGHDN and CDR2 is FVKESK. The V gene end was trimmed by 4 bases and the J gene end by 7 bases; junction bases not matched to a gene: 10. The CDR3 loop is CASSPFVGGPNEQFF. CDR3 nucleotide sequence: TGTGCCAGCAGCCCGTTTGTGGGAGGGCCGAATGAGCAGTTCTTC.

This sequence joins TRBV19 and TRBJ1-3; D is ambiguous. The CDR3 is 13 residues long. The germline gives CDR1 LNHDA, CDR2 SQIVND (reference sequence). V lost 10 bases to trimming and J lost 0 bases, with 10 bases between them. As DNA, the CDR3 is TGTGCCACCCTAACCCTCTCTGGAAACACCATATATTTT. Translating gives CATLTLSGNTIYF. The entire variable domain, with the rest obtained from reference TRBV19 and TRBJ1-3, is as follows: DGGITQSPKYLFRKEGQNVTLSCEQNLNHDAMYWYRQDPGQGLRLIYYSQIVNDFQKGDIAEGYSVSREKKESFPLTVTSAQKNPTAFYLCATLTLSGNTIYFGEGSWLTVV.

The chain joins TRBV29-1 to TRBJ2-7; 7 bases line up with TRBD1. The CDR3 totals 14 residues. The germline CDR1 and CDR2 sequences are SQVTM and ANQGSEA. Trimming cost V 6 bases and J 2 bases; bases outside gene matches: 10. CDR3 loop: CSVQRGQGPYEQYF. The CDR3 region has the DNA TGCAGCGTCCAAAGGGGGCAGGGTCCCTACGAGCAGTACTTC.

A single count supports this clone. The chain has TRBV7-2 and TRBJ1-2, with D maybe TRBD1 (5 bases). Trimming stripped 5 bases from V and 2 bases from J, with 12 bases between. This CDR3 spans 14 amino acids. CDR1 and CDR2 (germline): SGHTA, FQGNSA. Here the CDR3 reads CASSPWGRNYGYTF. The CDR3, as DNA: TGTGCCAGCAGCCCATGGGGCAGGAACTATGGCTACACCTTC.